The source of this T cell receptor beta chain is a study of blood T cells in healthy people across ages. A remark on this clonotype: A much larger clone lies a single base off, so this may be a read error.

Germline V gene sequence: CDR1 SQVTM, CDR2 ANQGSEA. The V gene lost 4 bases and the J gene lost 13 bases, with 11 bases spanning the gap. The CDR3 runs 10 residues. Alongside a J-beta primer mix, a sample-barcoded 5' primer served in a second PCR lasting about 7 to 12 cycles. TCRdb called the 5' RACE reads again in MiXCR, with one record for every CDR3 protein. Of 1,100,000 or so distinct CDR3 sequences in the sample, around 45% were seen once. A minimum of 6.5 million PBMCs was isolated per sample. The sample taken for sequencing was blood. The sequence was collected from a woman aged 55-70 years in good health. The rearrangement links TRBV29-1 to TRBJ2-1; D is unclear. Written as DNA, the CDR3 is TGCAGCGTTGGATCGGAGACCCAGTTCTTC. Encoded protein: CSVGSETQFF.